A selection of T cell receptor beta chains follows, all from one sample in a study of T-cell memory formation after mild COVID-19. TCRdb fed the 5' RACE reads into MiXCR, producing one record per CDR3 protein. Seen here are around 370,000 distinct CDR3 sequences, around 20% observed once, and the top ten hold about an eighth. Sample: PBMCs or a T cell subset sorted from them (not recorded which). All receptors come from an adult woman who had mild COVID-19 (a few samples of this study predate the infection). Cell type and time point are not known. Each CDR3 is given with its conserved first and last residue. The order of the fields is J gene, V gene, CDR3 protein.

>TRBJ1-2|TRBV11-2
CASSFHERGGYTF
>TRBJ1-1|TRBV5-6
CASSLSPEPEAFF
>TRBJ2-5|TRBV7-3
CASSSSGLAGETQYF
>TRBJ2-3|TRBV6-2/TRBV6-3
CASKKRGYTDTQYF
>TRBJ1-3|TRBV29-1
CSVSYSGNTIYF
>TRBJ1-1|TRBV15
CATSRDLGYEAFF
>TRBJ2-1|TRBV12-3/TRBV12-4
CASTRGGSYNEQFF
>TRBJ2-1|TRBV20-1
CSAPLPPGNEQFF
>TRBJ2-5|TRBV5-5
CASSLGAWPSGQETQYF
>TRBJ1-4|TRBV4-1
CASSLVVGADEKLFF
>TRBJ1-2|TRBV5-1
CASSWDSSNYGYTF
>TRBJ2-7|TRBV7-8
CASSLAGTSNNEQYF
>TRBJ2-1|TRBV24-1
CATSDSPYGEQFF
>TRBJ1-1|TRBV12-3/TRBV12-4
CASSLEWGRNTEAFF
>TRBJ2-2|TRBV7-3
CASSPGASGRIGELFF
>TRBJ2-5|TRBV6-5
CASRTGTSGETQYF
>TRBJ2-7|TRBV6-5
CASSYPSGEQYF
>TRBJ2-7|TRBV30
CAWSLGQDYEQYF
>TRBJ1-1|TRBV11-2
CASSYTGSEAFF
>TRBJ2-1|TRBV5-8
CASSLAASGGYNEQFF
>TRBJ2-7|TRBV12-3/TRBV12-4
CASSRPGQGAEEQYF
>TRBJ2-3|TRBV7-8
CASSLEAQPDTQYF
>TRBJ2-5|TRBV5-1
CASSSAPGQGGETQYF
>TRBJ1-2|TRBV7-9
CASSLNPGGYGYTF
>TRBJ2-1|TRBV10-3
CAINQGLSYNEQFF
>TRBJ2-5|TRBV7-6
CASSLATSGILVQETQYF
>TRBJ2-2|TRBV12-3/TRBV12-4
CASRPKNTGELFF
>TRBJ1-2|TRBV25-1
CASSESGPGGYTF
>TRBJ1-1|TRBV12-3/TRBV12-4
CASSLGGRAEAFF
>TRBJ2-1|TRBV7-9
CASSSLGLAGNEQFF
>TRBJ2-3|TRBV2
CASSPRDTHTDTQYF
>TRBJ2-1|TRBV29-1
CSVAGTSGRAYNEQFF
>TRBJ2-1|TRBV25-1
CASSGGLNNEQFF
>TRBJ2-3|TRBV12-3/TRBV12-4
CASSFSPQGAADTQYF
>TRBJ2-1|TRBV29-1
CSVERASKSNEQFF
>TRBJ1-3|TRBV6-5
CASSRAFRDSGNTIYF
>TRBJ2-5|TRBV6-1
CASSEAPGGAGEETQYF
>TRBJ2-7|TRBV6-2/TRBV6-3
CASSYGDYPYEQYF
>TRBJ1-1|TRBV5-1
CASSFDGDTEAFF
>TRBJ1-6|TRBV20-1
CSAREGLNSPLHF
>TRBJ1-2|TRBV2
CASSDTRQGERGYTF
>TRBJ2-7|TRBV6-5
CASRARQGGSYEQYF
>TRBJ2-3|TRBV5-1
CASTLGVGPTDTQYF
>TRBJ1-1|TRBV12-3/TRBV12-4
CASRPTGTSNTEAFF
>TRBJ2-7|TRBV27
CASSSRVSSDRYEQYF
>TRBJ2-1|TRBV30
CAWSVGMGGRTNEQFF
>TRBJ2-1|TRBV29-1
CSGRPGLQYHEQFF
>TRBJ1-2|TRBV6-5
CASSPDRGRGGYTF
>TRBJ2-1|TRBV4-3
CASSQDLPRSSYNEQFF
>TRBJ1-6|TRBV6-5
CASSIKGARNSPLHF
>TRBJ2-7|TRBV30
CAWRRTGGLHEQYF
>TRBJ2-3|TRBV6-5
CASSYSSGAGADTQYF
>TRBJ1-1|TRBV7-9
CASSFGAAEAFF
>TRBJ2-7|TRBV25-1
CASGGPVAYEQYF
>TRBJ1-2|TRBV7-9
CASSPTGKVYGYTF
>TRBJ1-2|TRBV20-1
CSARDANGYTF
>TRBJ1-1|TRBV3-1
CASSQGGGAEAFF